A single sample gave rise to the 11 T cell receptor beta chains below, sequenced in a study of OX40 agonist ivuxolimab in advanced cancers. The table came from immunoSEQ multiplex PCR; TCRdb's copy has only in-frame clones and leaves some out. The sample carries fewer than 60,000 clones, 87% recorded once. Sequences were derived from CD4+ or CD8+ T cells sorted from blood, sampled in a trial of the OX40 agonist ivuxolimab. These receptors all stem from an adult with an advanced solid tumor such as melanoma, head and neck, liver or kidney cancer.

The chain employs TRBV6-5 and TRBJ1-4; no clear D gene. Per the germline V gene, CDR1 is MNHEY and CDR2 is SVGAGI. The CDR3 consists of 15 residues. The V and J ends lost 6 bases and 0 bases respectively, with 11 bases between them. CDR3 sequence: CASRDHGATNEKLFF. In DNA form, the CDR3 reads TGTGCCAGCAGAGACCACGGTGCAACTAATGAAAAACTGTTTTTT.

This chain joins TRBV6-6 and TRBJ2-7; 9 positions match TRBD1. J gave up 3 bases and V 3 bases, and 3 bases lay outside the gene matches. The CDR3 extends over 14 amino acids. Germline lookup yields CDR1 MNHNY and CDR2 SVGAGI (reference sequence). The CDR3 sequence: CASSYSGQGYEQYF. Here the CDR3 DNA reads TGTGCCAGCAGTTATTCGGGACAGGGCTACGAGCAGTACTTC.

This rearrangement joins TRBV9 to TRBJ2-7; 7 nucleotides match TRBD2. This CDR3 has 14 residues. Looked up from germline, CDR1 is SGDLS and CDR2 is YYNGEE. Trimming removed 0 bases from V and 3 bases from J; junction bases left unmatched: 3. The CDR3 nucleotides read TGTGCCAGCAGCGTAGGTCCGGGAGGCTACGAGCAGTACTTC. It is translated as CASSVGPGGYEQYF.

The chain couples TRBV5-6 to TRBJ1-1, with 10 bases lining up with TRBD1. Trimming at V came to 2 bases and at J to 7 bases, leaving 5 bases not matched to a gene. CDR3 length equals 14 residues. Germline CDR1 reads SGHDT; CDR2 reads YYEEEE. The CDR3: CASSFDRGQHEAFF. DNA for the CDR3: TGTGCCAGCAGCTTTGACAGGGGGCAACATGAAGCTTTCTTT.

The J gene is TRBJ2-3, the V gene TRBV4-3; D perhaps matches TRBD2 (5 bases). Germline V CDR1 and CDR2: LGHNA, YSLEER. V lost 0 bases and J lost 4, with 11 bases in between. This CDR3 contains 15 residues. CDR3 sequence: CASSQDEGRADTQYF. DNA of the CDR3: TGCGCCAGCAGCCAAGATGAGGGTCGCGCAGATACGCAGTATTTT.

The chain couples TRBV18 to TRBJ1-6, with D possibly matching TRBD1 (6 bases). Trimming pared 3 bases from V and 5 bases from J, leaving 14 bases between. Germline V CDR1 and CDR2: KGHSH, LQKENI. This CDR3 spans 16 amino acids. CDR3 sequence: CASSPARTVNNSPLHF. CDR3 nucleotides: TGTGCCAGCTCACCGGCCAGGACAGTTAATAATTCACCCCTCCACTTT.

The chain has TRBV9 and TRBJ2-7; no firm D call. V shed 4 bases and J shed 0 bases, with 11 bases lying between them. The germline V gene encodes CDR1 SGDLS and CDR2 YYNGEE. The CDR3 consists of 14 residues. CDR3 DNA sequence: TGTGCCAGCAGCCCCCCCTGGAACTCCTACGAGCAGTACGTC. Its translation is CASSPPWNSYEQYV.

This chain joins TRBV6-5 and TRBJ1-4; D not resolved. Trimming removed 8 bases from V and 7 bases from J, with 14 bases in between. CDR3 length: 13 residues. Germline loops: CDR1 MNHEY, CDR2 SVGAGI. The CDR3 coding sequence is TGTGCCAGCCGTCCGGGAGGAGCTGAAAAACTGTTTTTT. This gives the protein CASRPGGAEKLFF.

J is TRBJ1-2 and V is TRBV7-6; D is perhaps TRBD1 (5 bases). V lost 5 bases to trimming and J lost 4 bases, with 17 bases between them. Germline V lookup: CDR1 SGHVS, CDR2 FNYEAQ. The CDR3 runs to 15 residues. The CDR3 nucleotides are TGTGCCAGCAGCCGGGGAGACCAGGGCCTCTATGGCTACACCTTC. Encoded protein: CASSRGDQGLYGYTF.

The CDR3 coding sequence is TGCGCCAGCAAGCTGACAGTGAACACTGAAGCTTTCTTT. Translating gives CASKLTVNTEAFF. J is TRBJ1-1 and V is TRBV10-1; weak D call: TRBD1 (5 bases). The CDR3 has 13 amino acids. The ends were cut back, 7 bases at V and 0 bases at J, with 9 bases in the middle. Germline V gene sequence: CDR1 WNHNN, CDR2 SYGVQD (reference sequence).

The chain joins TRBV7-9 to TRBJ2-2, with a tentative D call TRBD2 (5 bases). Between the trimmed V and J ends, which lost 3 bases and 4 bases, there was a span of 9 bases. The CDR3 is 14 residues long. CDR1 is SEHNR and CDR2 is FQNEAQ in the germline V gene (reference sequence). CDR3 DNA sequence: TGTGCCAGCAGCTTGCGAGGGAGCACCGGGGAGCTGTTTTTT. This translates into CASSLRGSTGELFF.